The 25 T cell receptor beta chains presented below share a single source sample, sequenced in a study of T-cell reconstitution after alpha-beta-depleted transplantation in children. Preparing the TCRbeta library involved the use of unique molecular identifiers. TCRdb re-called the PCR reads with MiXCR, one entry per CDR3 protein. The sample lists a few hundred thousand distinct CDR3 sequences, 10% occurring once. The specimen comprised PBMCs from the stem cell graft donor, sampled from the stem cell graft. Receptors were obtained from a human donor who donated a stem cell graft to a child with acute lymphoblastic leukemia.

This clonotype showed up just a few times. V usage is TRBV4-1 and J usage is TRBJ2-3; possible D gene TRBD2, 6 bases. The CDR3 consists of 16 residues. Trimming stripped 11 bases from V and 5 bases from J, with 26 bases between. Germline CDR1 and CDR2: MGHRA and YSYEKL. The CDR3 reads CAAGTRESIGVDTQYF. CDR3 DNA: TGCGCCGCTGGTACACGGGAGTCTATTGGTGTAGATACGCAGTATTTT.

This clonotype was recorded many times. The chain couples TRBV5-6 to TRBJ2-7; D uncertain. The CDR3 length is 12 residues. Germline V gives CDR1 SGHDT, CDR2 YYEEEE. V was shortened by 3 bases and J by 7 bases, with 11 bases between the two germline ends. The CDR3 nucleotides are TGTGCCAGCAGCTCCGCAGCCGGGGAGCAGTACTTC. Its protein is CASSSAAGEQYF.

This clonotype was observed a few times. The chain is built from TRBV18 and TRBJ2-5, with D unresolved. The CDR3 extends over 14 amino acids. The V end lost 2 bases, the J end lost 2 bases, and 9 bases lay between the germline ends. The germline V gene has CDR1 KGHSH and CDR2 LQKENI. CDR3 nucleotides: TGTGCCAGCTCACCAACGGCCAGGCAAGAGACCCAGTACTTC. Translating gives CASSPTARQETQYF.

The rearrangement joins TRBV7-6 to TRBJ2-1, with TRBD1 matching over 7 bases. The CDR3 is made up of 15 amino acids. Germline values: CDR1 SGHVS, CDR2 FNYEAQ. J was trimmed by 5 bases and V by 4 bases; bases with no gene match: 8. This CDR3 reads CASSSLRDSDNEQFF. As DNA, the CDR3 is TGTGCCAGCAGCTCCCTAAGGGACAGTGACAATGAGCAGTTCTTC.

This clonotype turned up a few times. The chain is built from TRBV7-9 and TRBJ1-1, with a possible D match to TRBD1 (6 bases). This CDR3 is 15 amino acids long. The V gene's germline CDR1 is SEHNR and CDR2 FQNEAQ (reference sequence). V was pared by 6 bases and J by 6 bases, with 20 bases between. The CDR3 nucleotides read TGTGCCAGCAGTCCGATTGGGGGCGAGAGGGCTGAAGCTTTCTTT. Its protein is CASSPIGGERAEAFF.

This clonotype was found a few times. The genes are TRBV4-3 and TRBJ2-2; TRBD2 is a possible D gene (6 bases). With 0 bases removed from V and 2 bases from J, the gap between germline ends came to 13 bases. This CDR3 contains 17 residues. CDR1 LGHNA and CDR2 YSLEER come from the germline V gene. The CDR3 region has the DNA TGCGCCAGCAGCCAAGATCGGGCTAGCGTAAACACCGGGGAGCTGTTTTTT. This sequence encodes CASSQDRASVNTGELFF.

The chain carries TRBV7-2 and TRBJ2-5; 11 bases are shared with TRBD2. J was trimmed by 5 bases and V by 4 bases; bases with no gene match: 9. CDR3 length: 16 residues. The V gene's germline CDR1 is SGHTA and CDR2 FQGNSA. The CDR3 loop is CASSSLSGRAGETQYF. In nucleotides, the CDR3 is TGTGCCAGCAGCTCGCTTAGCGGGAGGGCCGGGGAGACCCAGTACTTC.

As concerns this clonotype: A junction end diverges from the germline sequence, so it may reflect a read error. This CDR3 is CASSSLQGYSGNTVYF. CDR3 bases: TGTGCCAGCAGCTCGCTACAGGGATACTCTGGAAACACCGTATATTTT. V is TRBV9 and J is TRBJ1-3; D possibly corresponds to TRBD1 (6 bases). Germline V lookup: CDR1 SGDLS, CDR2 YYNGEE. The CDR3 has 16 amino acids.

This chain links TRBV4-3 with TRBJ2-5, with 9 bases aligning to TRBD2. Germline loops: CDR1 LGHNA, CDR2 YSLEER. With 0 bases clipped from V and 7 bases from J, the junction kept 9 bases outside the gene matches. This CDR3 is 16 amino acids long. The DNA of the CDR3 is TGCGCCAGCAGCCAAGATCTGGTAGCGGGAGTCGGGACCCAGTACTTC. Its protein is CASSQDLVAGVGTQYF.

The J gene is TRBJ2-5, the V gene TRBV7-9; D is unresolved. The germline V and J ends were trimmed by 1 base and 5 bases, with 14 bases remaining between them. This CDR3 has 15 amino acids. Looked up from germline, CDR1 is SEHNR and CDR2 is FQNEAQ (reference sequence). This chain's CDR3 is CASSLVIGAKETQYF. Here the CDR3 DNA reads TGTGCCAGCAGCTTAGTAATCGGAGCAAAGGAGACCCAGTACTTC.

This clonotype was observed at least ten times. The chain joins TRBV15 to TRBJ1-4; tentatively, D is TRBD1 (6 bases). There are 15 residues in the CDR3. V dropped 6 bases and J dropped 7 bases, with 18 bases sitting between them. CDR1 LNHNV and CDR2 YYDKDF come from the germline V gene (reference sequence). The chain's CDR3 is CATSSRTAAGEKLFF. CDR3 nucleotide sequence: TGTGCCACCAGTAGCCGGACAGCGGCTGGTGAAAAACTGTTTTTT. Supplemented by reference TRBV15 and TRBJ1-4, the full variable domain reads DAMVIQNPRYQVTQFGKPVTLSCSQTLNHNVMYWYQQKSSQAPKLLFHYYDKDFNNEADTPDNFQSRRPNTSFCFLDIRSPGLGDTAMYLCATSSRTAAGEKLFFGSGTQLSVL.

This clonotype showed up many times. For the CDR3, the DNA is TGCGCCAGCACTCGGGACGGGAATTCACCCCTCCACTTT. This translates into CASTRDGNSPLHF. The chain is built from TRBV5-1 and TRBJ1-6; D is perhaps TRBD1 (5 bases). Germline CDR1 is SGHRS and CDR2 is YFSETQ. This CDR3 comprises 13 residues. V lost 6 bases and J lost 7, with 11 bases in between.

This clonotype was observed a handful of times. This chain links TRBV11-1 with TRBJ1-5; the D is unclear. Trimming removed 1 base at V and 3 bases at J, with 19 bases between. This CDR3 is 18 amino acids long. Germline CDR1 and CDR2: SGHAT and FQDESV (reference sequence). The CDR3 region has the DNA TGTGCCAGCAGCTTAGTCAACCGGGCCCGAGGGAACAATCAGCCCCAGCATTTT. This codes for CASSLVNRARGNNQPQHF.

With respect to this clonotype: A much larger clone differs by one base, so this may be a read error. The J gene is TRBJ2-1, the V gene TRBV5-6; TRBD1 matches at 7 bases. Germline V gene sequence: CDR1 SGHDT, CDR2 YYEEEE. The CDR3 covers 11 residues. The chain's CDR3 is CARSTGTVLIF. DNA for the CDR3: TGTGCCCGCAGCACCGGGACAGTTCTGATCTTC.

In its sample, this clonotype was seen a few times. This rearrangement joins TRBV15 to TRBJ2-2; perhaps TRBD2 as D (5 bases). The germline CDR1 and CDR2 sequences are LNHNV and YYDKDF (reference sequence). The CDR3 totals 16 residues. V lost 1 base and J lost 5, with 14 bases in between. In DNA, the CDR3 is TGTGCCACCAGCAGAGCCAGGACGGGAAAGACCGGGGAGCTGTTTTTT. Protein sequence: CATSRARTGKTGELFF.

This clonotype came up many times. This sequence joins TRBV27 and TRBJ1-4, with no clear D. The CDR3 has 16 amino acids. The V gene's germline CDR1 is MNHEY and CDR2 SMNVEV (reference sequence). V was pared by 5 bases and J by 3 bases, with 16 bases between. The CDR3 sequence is CASSPRALRANEKLFF. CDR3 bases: TGTGCCAGCAGTCCAAGGGCCCTCCGGGCTAATGAAAAACTGTTTTTT.

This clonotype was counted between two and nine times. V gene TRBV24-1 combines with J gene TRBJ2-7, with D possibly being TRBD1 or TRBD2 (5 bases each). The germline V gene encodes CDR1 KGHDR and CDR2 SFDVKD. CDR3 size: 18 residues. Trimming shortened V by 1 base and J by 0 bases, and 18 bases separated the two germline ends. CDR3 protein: CATSDLPRESGCSYEQYF. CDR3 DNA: TGTGCCACCAGTGATTTACCCAGGGAGTCGGGGTGCTCCTACGAGCAGTACTTC.

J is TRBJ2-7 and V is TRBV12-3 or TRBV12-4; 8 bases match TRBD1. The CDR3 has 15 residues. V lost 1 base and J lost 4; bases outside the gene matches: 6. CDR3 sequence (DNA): TGTGCCAGCAGTTTAGTCCCCGACAGGGGATACGAGCAGTACTTC. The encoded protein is CASSLVPDRGYEQYF.

In DNA form, the CDR3 reads TGCAGTGCTAGGCGGACTAGCGGGCGGACCTACGAGCAGTACTTC. Translation: CSARRTSGRTYEQYF. The chain couples TRBV20-1 to TRBJ2-7; 11 positions match TRBD2. Trimming removed 3 bases from V and 2 bases from J; junction bases left unmatched: 6. Germline V gives CDR1 DFQATT, CDR2 SNEGSKA (reference sequence). The CDR3 totals 15 residues.

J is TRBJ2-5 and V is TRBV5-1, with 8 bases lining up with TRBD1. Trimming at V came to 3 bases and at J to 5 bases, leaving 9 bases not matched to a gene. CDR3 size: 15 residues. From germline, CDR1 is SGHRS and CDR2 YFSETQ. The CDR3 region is CASSSITGGRETQYF. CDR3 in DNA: TGCGCCAGCAGCTCAATTACAGGGGGTCGGGAGACCCAGTACTTC.

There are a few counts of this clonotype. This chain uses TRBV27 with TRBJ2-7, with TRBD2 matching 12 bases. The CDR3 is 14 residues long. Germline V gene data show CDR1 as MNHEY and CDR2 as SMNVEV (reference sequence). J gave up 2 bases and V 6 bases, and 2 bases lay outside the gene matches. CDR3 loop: CASRWTSGTYEQYF. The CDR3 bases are TGTGCCAGCAGGTGGACTAGCGGGACCTACGAGCAGTACTTC.

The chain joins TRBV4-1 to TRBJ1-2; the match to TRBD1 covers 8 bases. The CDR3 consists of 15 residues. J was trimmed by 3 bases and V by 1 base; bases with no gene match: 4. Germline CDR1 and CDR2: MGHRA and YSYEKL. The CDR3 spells CASSQVPTGDYGYTF. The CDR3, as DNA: TGCGCCAGCAGCCAAGTGCCGACAGGGGACTATGGCTACACCTTC.

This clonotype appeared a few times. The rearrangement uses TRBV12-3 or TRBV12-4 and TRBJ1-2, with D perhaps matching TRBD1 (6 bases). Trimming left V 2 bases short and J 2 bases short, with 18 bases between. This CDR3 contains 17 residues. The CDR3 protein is CASSLRAAGAQNYGYTF. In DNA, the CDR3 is TGTGCCAGCAGTTTAAGGGCCGCGGGGGCGCAAAACTATGGCTACACCTTC.

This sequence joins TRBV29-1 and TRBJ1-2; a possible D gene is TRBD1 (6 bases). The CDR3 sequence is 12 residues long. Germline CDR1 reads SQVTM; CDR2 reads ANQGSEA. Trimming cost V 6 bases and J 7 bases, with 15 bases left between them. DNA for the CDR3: TGCAGCGTAGAACAGGGTGGAAGTGGCTACACCTTC. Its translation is CSVEQGGSGYTF.

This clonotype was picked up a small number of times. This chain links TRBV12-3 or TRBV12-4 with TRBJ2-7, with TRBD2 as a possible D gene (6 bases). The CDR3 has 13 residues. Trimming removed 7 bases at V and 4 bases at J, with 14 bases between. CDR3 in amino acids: CASTSGTAYEQYF. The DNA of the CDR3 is TGTGCCAGCACCTCCGGGACTGCATACGAGCAGTACTTC.